The clone carrying this TCR beta chain was found a few times. Its antigen is unidentified. Each single cDNA molecule received a unique molecular identifier. TCRdb reprocessed the 5' RACE reads with MiXCR, giving one entry per CDR3 protein. Of tens of thousands of distinct CDR3 sequences detected, 11% to 15% appear once; the ten largest clones hold 3%. The data are from a study of early T cells in non-severe SARS-CoV-2 infection. Study-wide context: Unsorted whole blood bulk RNA was sequenced, with unpaired chains.

Study-level results: Lookups in VDJdb leaned toward anti-spike CD8 responses and missed private and CD4 specificities.

Sequencing was performed on whole blood. This TCR was recovered from an adult who was a healthcare worker with PCR-confirmed SARS-CoV-2 infection or an uninfected control (not recorded which).

This chain's CDR3 is CASSRWQGSGANVLTF. As DNA, the CDR3 is TGCGCCAGCAGCCGGTGGCAGGGTTCTGGGGCCAACGTCCTGACTTTC. The J gene is TRBJ2-6, the V gene TRBV5-1; tentatively, D is TRBD1 (5 bases). Trimming took 4 bases from V and 1 from J, leaving 12 bases between them. Germline V CDR1 and CDR2: SGHRS, YFSETQ. This CDR3 spans 16 amino acids.